This TCR beta chain was sequenced during a study of T cell clonality in common variable immunodeficiency. Study-level results: Reportedly, TCR beta sequences from common variable immunodeficiency showed fewer deletions and N-nucleotide insertions.

Note on this clone: Its target is not known.

Profiled with immunoSEQ multiplex PCR; TCRdb holds only in-frame clones, not every one. Listed here are about 32,000 clones without any singletons, the top ten holding roughly a tenth. Source material: peripheral blood mononuclear cells. This receptor was obtained from a person aged 18 to 69 in good health.

CDR3 bases read: TGTGCCAGCAGTGCACAGGGGGCTCAGCCT. Residues: CASSAQGAQP. The full CDR3 protein reads CASSAQGAQPQYF. The chain carries TRBV6-2 or TRBV6-3 and TRBJ2-4; TRBD1 matches at 9 bases. The read halts 3 residues ahead of the CDR3 end, with the missing end drawn from the germline J gene. The CDR3 contains 13 residues. The germline CDR1 and CDR2 sequences are MNHEY and SVGEGT.